This T cell receptor beta chain originates from a study of identical twins (dated by TCRdb to the mid-2010s). As for the study more broadly: TCR alpha and beta repertoires from monozygotic twins, unrelated adults of various ages and cord blood were deep-sequenced to test whether fetal clonotypes persist. Replicate twin experiments were performed at different times using different library preparation protocols to rule out contamination. General study outcomes and caveats: Invariant T cells such as MAIT and iNKT could partly confound zero-insertion analyses, though diverse VJ usage argued against this for most clonotypes. Fewer insertions were carried by abundant cord blood beta clonotypes, a similar but weaker trend appeared in young adult naive repertoires, and no such trend appeared in memory repertoires. Compared with coincidental sharing between unrelated individuals, out-of-frame TCR alpha sequences shared between twins showed an excess of sequences with low generation probability. Because the same donors could not be followed over many years, conclusions were based on cross-sectional statistical analysis. In monozygotic twins, out-of-frame TCR alpha sharing was systematically underestimated by recombination models, although the models agreed with sharing between unrelated individuals. Excess twin sharing in beta out-of-frame sequences was weaker because fewer shared sequences lowered the signal-to-noise ratio.

This clonotype was counted a few times. Its antigen is unknown. Per-base qualities were not stored, and no clone one base away is much larger. Every donor was a healthy Caucasian. The twin cohort consisted of three pairs of female monozygotic twins, all aged roughly 18 to 29 years. The RNA used for TCR libraries was isolated from peripheral blood mononuclear cells. Library construction relied on 5' RACE. TCRdb records Illumina HiSeq 2000 as the sequencer. A universal primer binding site was introduced by template switching, and a unique molecular identifier was present in the final cDNA, enabling accurate counting of TCR cDNA molecules. Specific primers in the conserved constant-segment region were used to synthesize first-strand cDNA for the TCR alpha and beta chains. To control for contamination, every cDNA library carried two barcodes: a SMART-Mk sample barcode plus Illumina barcodes. TruSeq adapter sequences and Illumina sample barcodes were added in two successive PCR steps. The TCR alpha and beta cDNA libraries were sequenced on the Illumina HiSeq platform using custom primers. The authors' pipeline ran thus. Unique molecular identifiers were extracted from raw reads with MiGEC, and CDR3 positions were determined with MiXCR. Recombination models were inferred per individual with the repgenHMM and IGoR tools using an EM algorithm. Shared clonotypes were analyzed with the tcR package in R, and sharing was normalized by the product of cloneset sizes. To study raw recombination free of thymic and clonal selection effects, out-of-frame nonproductive sequences were analyzed. Using fastp at Q25 and MiXCR, TCRdb reprocessed the public reads and kept productive beta chains. Identical CDR3 proteins give one entry, which carries the most common genes and DNA. It is TCRdb's table, rather than the study itself, that gives the V and J calls and clone size. Counted in this sample were approximately 630,000 distinct CDR3 sequences; roughly 6.6% of them appeared once. The leading ten clones occupy 1.5% to 2% of the sample.

A distance of 12 bases separates the germline ends of V and J, which lose 5 bases and 4 bases respectively. For CDR1 and CDR2, the germline V gene (reference sequence) lists DFQATT and SNEGSKA. From the cysteine up to the valine, the CDR3 has a length of 12 residues. Only the CDR3 DNA is retained, 36 bases long and in frame from the first base. These same data were also listed under a study on yellow fever vaccine responses in identical twins. The second investigation adds: The T cell response to vaccination in identical twins was reported by the authors to appear partly convergent and partly personalized. In identical twins, the study followed T cell clones that responded to the vaccine with precision.

The TCR comes from a woman aged 18-29 years in good health. Sequencing input: PBMCs. The rearranged segments are TRBV20-1 and TRBJ2-7; the D gene identity is not certain. For the CDR3, the sequence is CSAQNGEYEQYV. DNA sequence: TGCAGTGCTCAGAATGGGGAATACGAGCAGTACGTC.